In its sample, the clone carrying this T cell receptor beta chain is large. Antigen unknown. These data belong to a study of circulating CD8 cells and anti-PD-1 response in melanoma. Findings and caveats of the study: Diversity ranked highest in DNEG and lowest in TIGIT subsets.

Using approximately 14 ng of total RNA, TCR libraries were made with the QIAseq Immune Repertoire TCR panel. TCRdb re-derived calls from the reads in MiXCR, one entry per CDR3 protein. The sample carries hundreds of distinct CDR3 sequences, roughly 10% recorded once. Sorting of live CD3+CD8+TCRalphabeta+ cells by PD-1 and/or TIGIT gave four subsets. The receptor comes from a human donor with melanoma. This sample comprised CD8+ T cells from PBMCs, obtained at baseline or after one month of anti-PD-1 therapy (not recorded which).

CDR3 DNA sequence: TGTGCCAGCAGTGAGTGGGTGGTAGCGGGGGGGCAGGATGAGCAGTTCTTC. Encoded protein: CASSEWVVAGGQDEQFF. This rearrangement joins TRBV2 to TRBJ2-1; 11 bases line up with TRBD2. Trimming took 3 bases from V and 8 from J; bases not matched to a gene: 12. Germline values: CDR1 SNHLY, CDR2 FYNNEI. This CDR3 is 17 amino acids long.